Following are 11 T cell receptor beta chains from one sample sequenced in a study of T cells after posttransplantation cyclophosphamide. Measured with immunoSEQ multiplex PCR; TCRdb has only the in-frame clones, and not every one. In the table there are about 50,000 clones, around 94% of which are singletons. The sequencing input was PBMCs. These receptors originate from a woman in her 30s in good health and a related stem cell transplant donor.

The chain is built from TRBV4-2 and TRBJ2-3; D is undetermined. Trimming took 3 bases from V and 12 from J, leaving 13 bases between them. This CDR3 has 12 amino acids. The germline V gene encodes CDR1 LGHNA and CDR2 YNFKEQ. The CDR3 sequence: CASSHRLGVQYF. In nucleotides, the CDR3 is TGTGCCAGCAGCCATAGACTCGGTGTTCAGTATTTT.

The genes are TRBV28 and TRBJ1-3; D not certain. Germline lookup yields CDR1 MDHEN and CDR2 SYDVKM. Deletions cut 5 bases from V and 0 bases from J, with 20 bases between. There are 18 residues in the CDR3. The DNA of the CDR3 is TGTGCCAGCAGTGGAGAAAGCGGACCTCGACTCTCTGGAAACACCATATATTTT. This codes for CASSGESGPRLSGNTIYF.

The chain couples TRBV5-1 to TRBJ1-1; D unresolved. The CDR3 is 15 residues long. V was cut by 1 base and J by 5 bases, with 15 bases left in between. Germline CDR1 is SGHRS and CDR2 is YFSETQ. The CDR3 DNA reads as TGCGCCAGCAGCTTGTGGCAAGATGAATGGACTGAAGCTTTCTTT. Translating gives CASSLWQDEWTEAFF.

CDR3 in DNA: TGCAGCGTCCTACTGACAGGGGGGGGTGAAAAACTGTTTTTT. Translation: CSVLLTGGGEKLFF. The gene calls are TRBV29-1 and TRBJ1-4; 9 bases agree with TRBD1. The CDR3 sequence is 14 residues long. Germline CDR1 and CDR2: SQVTM and ANQGSEA. With V trimmed by 6 bases and J by 7 bases, 9 bases remained unmatched.

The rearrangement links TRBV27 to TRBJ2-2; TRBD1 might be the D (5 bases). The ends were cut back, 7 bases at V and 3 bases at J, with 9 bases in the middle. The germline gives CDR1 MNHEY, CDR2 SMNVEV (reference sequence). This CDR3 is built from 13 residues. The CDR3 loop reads CASTSRDTGELFF. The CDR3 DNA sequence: TGTGCCAGCACATCCAGGGACACCGGGGAGCTGTTTTTT.

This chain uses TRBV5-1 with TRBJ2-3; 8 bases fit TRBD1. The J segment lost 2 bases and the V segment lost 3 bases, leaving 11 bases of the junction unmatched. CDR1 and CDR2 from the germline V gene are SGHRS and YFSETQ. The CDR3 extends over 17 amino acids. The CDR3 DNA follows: TGCGCCAGCAGCTACGACCACCGGGACAGGTACACAGATACGCAGTATTTT. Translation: CASSYDHRDRYTDTQYF.

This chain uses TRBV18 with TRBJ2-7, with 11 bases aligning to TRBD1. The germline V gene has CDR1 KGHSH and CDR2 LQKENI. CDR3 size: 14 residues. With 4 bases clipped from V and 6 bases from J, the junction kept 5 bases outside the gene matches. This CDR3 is CASSQPGQGGEQYF. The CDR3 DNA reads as TGTGCCAGCTCACAGCCGGGACAGGGGGGCGAGCAGTACTTC.

DNA for the CDR3: TGCGCCAGCAGCATTCTAAGCGGGGGACAAGAGACCCAGTACTTC. It specifies CASSILSGGQETQYF. The rearrangement links TRBV5-1 to TRBJ2-5; the match to TRBD2 covers 8 bases. Germline V gives CDR1 SGHRS, CDR2 YFSETQ. CDR3 length: 15 amino acids. V was pared by 4 bases and J by 2 bases, with 7 bases of the junction left unmatched.

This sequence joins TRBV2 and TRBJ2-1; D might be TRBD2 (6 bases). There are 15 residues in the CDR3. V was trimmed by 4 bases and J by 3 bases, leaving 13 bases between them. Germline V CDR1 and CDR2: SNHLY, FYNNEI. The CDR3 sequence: CASSGGSGLYNEQFF. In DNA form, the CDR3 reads TGTGCCAGCAGTGGAGGTAGCGGCCTCTACAATGAGCAGTTCTTC.

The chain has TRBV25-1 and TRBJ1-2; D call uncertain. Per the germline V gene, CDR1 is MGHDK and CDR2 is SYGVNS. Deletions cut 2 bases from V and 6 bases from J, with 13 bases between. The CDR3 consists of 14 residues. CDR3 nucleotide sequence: TGTGCCAGCAGTGAACTTAGTTTGGCGGATGGCTACACCTTC. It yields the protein CASSELSLADGYTF.

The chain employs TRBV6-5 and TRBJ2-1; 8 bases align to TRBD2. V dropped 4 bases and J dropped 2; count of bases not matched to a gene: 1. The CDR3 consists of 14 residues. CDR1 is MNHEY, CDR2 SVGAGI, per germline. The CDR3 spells CASSFGGAYNEQFF. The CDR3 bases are TGTGCCAGCAGTTTCGGGGGGGCCTACAATGAGCAGTTCTTC.